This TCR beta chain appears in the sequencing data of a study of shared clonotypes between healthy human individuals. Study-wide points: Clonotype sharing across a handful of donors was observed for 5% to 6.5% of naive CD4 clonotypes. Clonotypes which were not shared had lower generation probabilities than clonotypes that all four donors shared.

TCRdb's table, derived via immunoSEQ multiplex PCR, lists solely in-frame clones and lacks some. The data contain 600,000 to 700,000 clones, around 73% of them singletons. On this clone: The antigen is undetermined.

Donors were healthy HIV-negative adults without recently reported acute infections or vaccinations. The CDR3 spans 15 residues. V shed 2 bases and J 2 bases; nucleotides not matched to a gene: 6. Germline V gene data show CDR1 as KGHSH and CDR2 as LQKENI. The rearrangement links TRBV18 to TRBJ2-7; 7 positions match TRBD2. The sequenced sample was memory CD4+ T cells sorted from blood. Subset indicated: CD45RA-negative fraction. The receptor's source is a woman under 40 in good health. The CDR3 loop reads CASSPGGAGPYEQYF. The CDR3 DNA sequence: TGTGCCAGCTCACCAGGTGGAGCGGGACCCTACGAGCAGTACTTC.